This is a list of T cell receptor beta chains from one sample in a study of beta chain features in type 1 diabetes. Clones were read by immunoSEQ multiplex PCR, and TCRdb kept only the in-frame ones, dropping some. The table shows 65,000 to 85,000 clones, with about 50% occurring only once. The sequencing input was central memory CD4+ T cells from blood. All receptors come from a man younger than 40 with type 1 diabetes. Both conserved end residues are trimmed from each CDR3.

v_call	cdr3_aa
TRBV29-1	SVDSDSISYEQY
TRBV29-1	SATGGSEKLF
TRBV10-3	AISVGLNTEAF
TRBV18	ASSGGQDGEQY
TRBV5-4	ASSRDRGWSYGYT
TRBV7-2	ASSLQARGRGQETQY
TRBV6-1	ASSSSGLQPQH
TRBV18	ASSPGQLNSPLH
TRBV7-2	ASSPQRLITDTQY
TRBV30	ACRTGGQPQH
TRBV29-1	SADPNRSGNTIY
TRBV5-6	ASSPGTSVYYT
TRBV7-2	ASSFGRGNEQF
TRBV30	AWRRLAGETGELF
TRBV18	ASSPPGASSSYNEQF
TRBV18	ASSTSIQNTEAF
TRBV5-1	ASRPGLTNYGYT
TRBV6-6	ASSQDSVTDTQY
TRBV6-1	ASSFGQGITEAF
TRBV2	ASSAVRGQETQY
TRBV7-2	ASSLDRGNGYT
TRBV19	ASTRTGWTTEAF
TRBV5-1	ASSFSGVNTEAF
TRBV4-1	ASSPGQGPYNEQF
TRBV10-3	AISGNEDTEAF
TRBV4-2	ASSQGEAGELGPYNEQF
TRBV6-1	ASSETGTRGYT
TRBV5-6	ASSYRLAGSLAKNIQY
TRBV30	AWGDRSTNEKLF
TRBV18	ASSLTGLSEKLF
TRBV7-2	ASSLRQGDSNQPQH
TRBV5-5	ASSFRDSYTEAF
TRBV11-3	ASSFGGAYTSSYEQY
TRBV20-1	SASSKETQY
TRBV5-1	ASSLAQLRDRGYEQY
TRBV2	ASRFQGQAQPQH
TRBV6-1	ASIPGQPSGNTIY
TRBV7-9	ASSLSQNTEAF
TRBV10-1	ASRGSQNTGELF
TRBV6-6	ASSQSNPTVYGYT
TRBV7-6	ASSPWTGIEAF
TRBV2	ARGDRVDEQY
TRBV6-5	ASSRGTDSGNTIY
TRBV4-2	ASSQDSGIKF
TRBV4-1	ASSQVQASGGPTQY
TRBV2	ASSVGAANQPQH
TRBV10-3	AISEGLAGGPSTQY
TRBV20-1	SARLTDTQY
TRBV6-1	ASNIPGELF
TRBV19	ASRAGAGSYEQY
TRBV9	ASSVVTQNTEAF
TRBV18	ASSGPGTGEPEAF
TRBV11-3	ASSFNSQYNEQF
TRBV4-1	ASRPDLFGLAGGEQY
TRBV2	ASSEELAGDNEQF
TRBV19	ASSIGQLNQPQH
TRBV4-2	ASSQDPTGQGLTYNEQF
TRBV6-5	ASSYSIQISEAF
TRBV7-9	ASSFALQVYT